This T cell receptor (beta chain) originates from a study of cytomegalovirus exposure and HLA in healthy donors. Study-wide points: Researchers counted around 180 TCR beta chains as cytomegalovirus-associated. Within the approximately 130 validation repertoires, first-cohort TCR clusters tended to co-occur, according to a later analysis.

The CDR3 has 14 residues. Germline V gene lookup returns CDR1 MDHEN and CDR2 SYDVKM. Trimming shortened V by 4 bases and J by 8 bases, and 17 bases separated the two germline ends. The sample holds a few counts of this clone. The antigen remains unidentified. This table comes from immunoSEQ multiplex PCR, and its TCRdb copy is limited to in-frame clones, with some not included. The data hold some 180,000 clones, with approximately 86% observed a single time. This chain joins TRBV28 and TRBJ1-2; TRBD1 is a possible D gene (5 bases). This TCR derives from a man in his thirties or forties in good health and CMV-seropositive. The specimen was PBMCs. As DNA, the CDR3 is TGTGCCAGCAGTTCCCCATCACAGGTCGGGGGCTACACCTTC. Translated, it gives CASSSPSQVGGYTF.